This T cell receptor beta chain was sequenced for a study of blood T cells in healthy people across ages. Study-wide results and limits: Total diversity from one million sequenced T cells was likely underestimated.

Per sample, at least 6 micrograms of total RNA were extracted. Trimming shortened V by 1 base and J by 1 base, and 7 bases separated the two germline ends. CDR1 and CDR2 (germline): SEHNR, FQNEAQ (reference sequence). CDR3 length equals 14 residues. Worth noting for this clonotype: The antigen is undetermined.

A second about 7 to 12 cycle PCR used barcoded and J-beta primers. TCRdb passed the 5' RACE reads through MiXCR, listing each CDR3 protein once. The data contain roughly 1.9 million distinct CDR3 sequences, about 39% of them singletons. The TCR originated in a human donor in good health. This chain uses TRBV7-9 with TRBJ1-1; D remains ambiguous. Sequenced input: blood. The CDR3 protein is CASSLVEPNTEAFF. The CDR3 region has the DNA TGTGCCAGCAGCTTAGTCGAACCGAACACTGAAGCTTTCTTT.